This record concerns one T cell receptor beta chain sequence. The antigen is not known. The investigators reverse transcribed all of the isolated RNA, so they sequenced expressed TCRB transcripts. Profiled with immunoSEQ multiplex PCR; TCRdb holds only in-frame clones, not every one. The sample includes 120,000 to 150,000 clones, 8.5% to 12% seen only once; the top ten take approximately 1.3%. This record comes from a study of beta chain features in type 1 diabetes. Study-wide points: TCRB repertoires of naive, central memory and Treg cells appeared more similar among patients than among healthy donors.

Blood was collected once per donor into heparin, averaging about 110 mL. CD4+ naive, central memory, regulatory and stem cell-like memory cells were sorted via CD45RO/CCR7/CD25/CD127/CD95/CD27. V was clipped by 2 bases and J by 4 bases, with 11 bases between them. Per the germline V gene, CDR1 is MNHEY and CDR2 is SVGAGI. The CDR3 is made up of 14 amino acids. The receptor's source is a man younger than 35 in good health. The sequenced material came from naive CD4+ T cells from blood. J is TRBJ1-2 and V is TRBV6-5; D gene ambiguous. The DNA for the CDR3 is TGTGCCAGCAGTTACGGTGGGGAGAGCTATGGCTACACCTTC. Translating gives CASSYGGESYGYTF.